The 18 T cell receptor beta chains presented below share a single source sample, sequenced in a study of breast tumors, draining lymph nodes, adjacent tissues. Samples came from axillary lymph nodes draining the breast cancer. Via MiXCR, TCRdb re-called the multiplex PCR reads, giving one row per CDR3 protein. The sample carries around 130,000 distinct CDR3 sequences, 32% recorded once. Sequenced sample: axillary lymph node tissue. The receptor set was obtained from a female donor with breast cancer. Some clones in this sample may be carry-over from other donors' samples.

The chain couples TRBV3-1 to TRBJ1-1; D possibly corresponds to TRBD1 (5 bases). This CDR3 contains 13 residues. Trimming shortened V by 1 base and J by 7 bases, and 10 bases separated the two germline ends. Germline V CDR1 and CDR2: LGHDT, YNNKEL (reference sequence). CDR3 coding DNA: TGTGCCAGCAGCCAAGTGTCGGGGCGTGAAGCTTTCTTT. Amino acid sequence: CASSQVSGREAFF. Full variable domain (outside the CDR3, taken from reference TRBV3-1 and TRBJ1-1): DTAVSQTPKYLVTQMGNDKSIKCEQNLGHDTMYWYKQDSKKFLKIMFSYNNKELIINETVPNRFSPKSPDKAHLNLHINSLELGDSAVYFCASSQVSGREAFFGQGTRLTVV.

In its sample, this clonotype was seen many times. The genes are TRBV7-2 and TRBJ2-1, with 9 bases aligning to TRBD2. From germline, CDR1 is SGHTA and CDR2 FQGNSA. The V and J ends lost 5 bases and 7 bases, in that order; junction bases with no gene match: 15. This CDR3 contains 17 residues. CDR3 in amino acids: CASSLLGGAGGQNEQFF. Here the CDR3 DNA reads TGTGCCAGCAGCCTCCTTGGGGGGGCGGGGGGGCAAAATGAGCAGTTCTTC.

There are many counts of this clonotype. The chain is built from TRBV7-2 and TRBJ2-1; possible D gene TRBD1, 5 bases. The CDR3 has 14 residues. V dropped 5 bases and J dropped 5 bases, with 13 bases sitting between them. Germline assignment: CDR1 SGHTA and CDR2 FQGNSA. Here the CDR3 DNA reads TGTGCCAGCAGCCGAAGGGGTGGCGACAATGAGCAGTTCTTC. It is translated as CASSRRGGDNEQFF. The whole variable domain, remainder taken from reference TRBV7-2 and TRBJ2-1, is GAGVSQSPSNKVTEKGKDVELRCDPISGHTALYWYRQSLGQGLEFLIYFQGNSAPDKSGLPSDRFSAERTGGSVSTLTIQRTQQEDSAVYLCASSRRGGDNEQFFGPGTRLTVL.

This clonotype has ten or more counts. The chain employs TRBV7-2 and TRBJ1-3; tentatively, D is TRBD1 (5 bases). There are 14 residues in the CDR3. Germline CDR1 is SGHTA and CDR2 is FQGNSA. V was trimmed by 5 bases and J by 0 bases, leaving 8 bases between them. CDR3 in DNA: TGTGCCAGCAGCCCTCAGGGCTCTGGAAACACCATATATTTT. Translating gives CASSPQGSGNTIYF.

In the case of this clonotype: The conserved closing phenylalanine or tryptophan is absent in this CDR3, likely reflecting a read error. The chain recombines TRBV14 with TRBJ2-7; TRBD1 is a possible D gene (5 bases). V was trimmed by 3 bases and J by 0 bases, leaving 6 bases between them. The CDR3 covers 13 residues. Germline lookup yields CDR1 SGHDN and CDR2 FVKESK. CDR3 region: CASSHGASYEQYA. The CDR3 DNA follows: TGTGCCAGCAGCCATGGGGCCTCCTACGAGCAGTACGCC.

This clonotype came up many times. This chain connects TRBV12-3 or TRBV12-4 to TRBJ2-2; D is uncertain. V lost 1 base, J lost 3 bases, and 12 bases lay in between. The CDR3 consists of 16 residues. This chain's CDR3 is CASSLGEFADTGELFF. CDR3 in DNA: TGTGCCAGCAGTTTAGGAGAGTTCGCGGACACCGGGGAGCTGTTTTTT.

Ten or more counts support this clonotype. V gene TRBV3-1 combines with J gene TRBJ2-5; D ambiguous. This CDR3 contains 13 residues. Germline V gives CDR1 LGHDT, CDR2 YNNKEL (reference sequence). V was clipped by 0 bases and J by 5 bases, with 7 bases between them. DNA of the CDR3: TGTGCCAGCAGCCAAGATTTGGGGGAGACCCAGTACTTC. This encodes CASSQDLGETQYF.

In this sample, this clonotype turned up many times. The V call is TRBV7-9, the J call TRBJ1-5; possibly TRBD1 for D (5 bases). There are 16 residues in the CDR3. Trimming took 1 base from V and 4 from J, leaving 14 bases between them. Per the germline V gene, CDR1 is SEHNR and CDR2 is FQNEAQ (reference sequence). In nucleotides, the CDR3 is TGTGCCAGCAGCTTAGGGTCAGGGAGCCGAAATCAGCCCCAGCATTTT. Residues: CASSLGSGSRNQPQHF.

As to this clonotype: A read error is likely, as this CDR3 ends without the conserved phenylalanine or tryptophan. The chain is built from TRBV20-1 and TRBJ1-5; TRBD1 agrees at 7 bases. The CDR3 extends over 14 amino acids. With V trimmed by 2 bases and J by 5 bases, 6 bases remained unmatched. Germline lookup yields CDR1 DFQATT and CDR2 SNEGSKA (reference sequence). CDR3 in amino acids: CSARSGTVDQPQHG. As DNA, the CDR3 is TGCAGTGCTAGATCTGGGACAGTGGATCAGCCCCAGCATGGT.

This clonotype was seen ten or more times. The V gene is TRBV19, the J gene TRBJ2-1; D not certain. The germline V gene has CDR1 LNHDA and CDR2 SQIVND (reference sequence). The V end was cut by 6 bases, the J end by 7 bases, with 13 bases between. CDR3 length: 13 residues. CDR3 in DNA: TGTGCCAGTAGGGAACCCCTGCGGAATGAGCAGTTCTTC. Amino acids: CASREPLRNEQFF.

The chain recombines TRBV15 with TRBJ1-1; 9 nucleotides line up with TRBD1. CDR3 length equals 14 residues. Germline values: CDR1 LNHNV, CDR2 YYDKDF (reference sequence). V shed 1 base and J 4 bases; nucleotides not matched to a gene: 1. Here the CDR3 reads CATSRATGGTEAFF. The CDR3 nucleotides read TGTGCCACCAGCAGAGCGACAGGGGGCACTGAAGCTTTCTTT. Variable domain in full (rest from reference TRBV15 and TRBJ1-1): DAMVIQNPRYQVTQFGKPVTLSCSQTLNHNVMYWYQQKSSQAPKLLFHYYDKDFNNEADTPDNFQSRRPNTSFCFLDIRSPGLGDTAMYLCATSRATGGTEAFFGQGTRLTVV.

This sequence joins TRBV7-9 and TRBJ1-1; no clear D gene. Trimming stripped 3 bases from V and 0 bases from J, with 8 bases between. This CDR3 has 14 residues. CDR1 SEHNR and CDR2 FQNEAQ come from the germline V gene (reference sequence). In DNA, the CDR3 is TGTGCCAGCAGCTTTAACACCTTGAACACTGAAGCTTTCTTT. It yields the protein CASSFNTLNTEAFF.

The genes are TRBV7-8 and TRBJ1-1; unclear D gene. Germline V gene sequence: CDR1 SGHVS, CDR2 FQNEAQ. The CDR3 runs to 14 residues. Trimming removed 5 bases at V and 1 base at J, with 11 bases between. As DNA, the CDR3 is TGTGCCAGCAGCACGACGGCCGAGAACACTGAAGCTTTCTTT. Encoded protein: CASSTTAENTEAFF.

The chain uses TRBV2 and TRBJ2-1, with D possibly being TRBD2 (6 bases). V gave up 10 bases and J gave up 9 bases, with 13 bases separating them. CDR1 is SNHLY and CDR2 is FYNNEI in the germline V gene. This CDR3 has 11 amino acids. In DNA, the CDR3 is TGTGCCACCCGGGCGGGGATTGAGCAGTTCTTC. It specifies CATRAGIEQFF. Based on the CDR3 plus reference TRBV2 and TRBJ2-1, the full variable domain is EPEVTQTPSHQVTQMGQEVILRCVPISNHLYFYWYRQILGQKVEFLVSFYNNEISEKSEIFDDQFSVERPDGSNFTLKIRSTKLEDSAMYFCATRAGIEQFFGPGTRLTVL.

The table lists this clonotype with many counts. The chain has TRBV5-1 and TRBJ2-1, with 9 bases that match TRBD2. This CDR3 has 15 amino acids. CDR1 is SGHRS and CDR2 is YFSETQ in the germline V gene. V lost 4 bases and J lost 5; bases outside the gene matches: 7. CDR3 in DNA: TGCGCCAGCAGCCCCATAGCGGGGGTACACAATGAGCAGTTCTTC. Encoded protein: CASSPIAGVHNEQFF.

A remark on this clonotype: Sequence at one end of the junction differs from germline and may be a read error. The V and J genes are TRBV20-1 and TRBJ2-1; tentative D call: TRBD2 (5 bases). The CDR3 consists of 16 residues. Germline values: CDR1 DFQATT, CDR2 SNEGSKA (reference sequence). CDR3 in DNA: TGCAGTGCTGGAGAGGGCCAAAAAGATTACAACAATGAGCAGTTCTTC. This encodes CSAGEGQKDYNNEQFF.

The rearrangement uses TRBV5-1 and TRBJ2-5; TRBD1 or TRBD2 may be the D gene (5 bases each). The V gene's germline CDR1 is SGHRS and CDR2 YFSETQ. Trimming stripped 4 bases from V and 3 bases from J, with 19 bases between. This CDR3 is 16 amino acids long. This CDR3 is CASSPGRFLIKETQYF. The CDR3 bases are TGCGCCAGCAGCCCGGGACGCTTTTTAATCAAAGAGACCCAGTACTTC. Using reference TRBV5-1 and TRBJ2-5 for the parts outside the CDR3, the full variable domain is KAGVTQTPRYLIKTRGQQVTLSCSPISGHRSVSWYQQTPGQGLQFLFEYFSETQRNKGNFPGRFSGRQFSNSRSEMNVSTLELGDSALYLCASSPGRFLIKETQYFGPGTRLLVL.

This clonotype was seen at least ten times. As DNA, the CDR3 is TGTGCCAGCAGCCACCCGGGAGGCAATGAGCAGTTCTTC. It translates to CASSHPGGNEQFF. The rearrangement links TRBV14 to TRBJ2-1; 7 bases match TRBD2. After removal of 3 bases from V and 6 bases from J, the junction contained 2 bases not matched to a gene. From germline, CDR1 is SGHDN and CDR2 FVKESK. CDR3 length equals 13 residues.